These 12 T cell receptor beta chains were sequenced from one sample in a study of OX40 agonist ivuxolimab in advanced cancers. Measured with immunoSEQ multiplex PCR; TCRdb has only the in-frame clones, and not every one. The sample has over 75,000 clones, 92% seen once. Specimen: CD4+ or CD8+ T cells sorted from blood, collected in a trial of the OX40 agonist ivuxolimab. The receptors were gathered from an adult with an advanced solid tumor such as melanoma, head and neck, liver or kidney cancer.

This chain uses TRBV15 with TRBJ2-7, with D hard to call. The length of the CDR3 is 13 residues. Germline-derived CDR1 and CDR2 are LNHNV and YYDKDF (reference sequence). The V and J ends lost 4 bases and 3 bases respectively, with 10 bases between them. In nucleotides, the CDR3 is TGTGCCACCAGCACGTTGATGGACTACGAGCAGTACTTC. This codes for CATSTLMDYEQYF.

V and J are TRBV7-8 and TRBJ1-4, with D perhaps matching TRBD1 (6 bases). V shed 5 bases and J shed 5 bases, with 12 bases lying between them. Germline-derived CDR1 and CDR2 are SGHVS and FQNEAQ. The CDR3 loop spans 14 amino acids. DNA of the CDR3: TGTGCCAGCAGCCGCGGAGGGGGAAATGAAAAACTGTTTTTT. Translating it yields CASSRGGGNEKLFF.

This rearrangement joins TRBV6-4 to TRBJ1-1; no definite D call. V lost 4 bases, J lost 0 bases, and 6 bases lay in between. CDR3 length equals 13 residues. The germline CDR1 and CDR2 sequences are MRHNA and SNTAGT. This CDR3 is CASSAQVNTEAFF. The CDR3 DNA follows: TGTGCCAGCAGTGCCCAGGTGAACACTGAAGCTTTCTTT.

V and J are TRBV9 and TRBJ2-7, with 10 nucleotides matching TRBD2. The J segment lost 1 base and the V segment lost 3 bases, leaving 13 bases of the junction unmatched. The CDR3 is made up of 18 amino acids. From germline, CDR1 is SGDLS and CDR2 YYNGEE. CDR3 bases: TGTGCCAGCAGCGCCTCGGTAGCGGGGGGACCCTCTTCCTACGAGCAGTACTTC. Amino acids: CASSASVAGGPSSYEQYF.

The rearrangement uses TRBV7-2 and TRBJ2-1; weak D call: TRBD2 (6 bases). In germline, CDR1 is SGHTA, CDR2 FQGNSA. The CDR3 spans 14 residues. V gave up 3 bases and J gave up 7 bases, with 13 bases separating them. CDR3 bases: TGTGCCAGCAGCTTCGTCCGGGGGAGTAATGAGCAGTTCTTC. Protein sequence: CASSFVRGSNEQFF. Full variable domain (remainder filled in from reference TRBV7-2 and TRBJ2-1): GAGVSQSPSNKVTEKGKDVELRCDPISGHTALYWYRQSLGQGLEFLIYFQGNSAPDKSGLPSDRFSAERTGGSVSTLTIQRTQQEDSAVYLCASSFVRGSNEQFFGPGTRLTVL.

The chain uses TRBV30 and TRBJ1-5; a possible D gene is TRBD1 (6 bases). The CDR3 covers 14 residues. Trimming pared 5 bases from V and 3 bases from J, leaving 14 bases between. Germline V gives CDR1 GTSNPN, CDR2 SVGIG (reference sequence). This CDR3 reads CAWGKGDYNQPQHF. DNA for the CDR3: TGTGCCTGGGGTAAGGGGGATTACAATCAGCCCCAGCATTTT.

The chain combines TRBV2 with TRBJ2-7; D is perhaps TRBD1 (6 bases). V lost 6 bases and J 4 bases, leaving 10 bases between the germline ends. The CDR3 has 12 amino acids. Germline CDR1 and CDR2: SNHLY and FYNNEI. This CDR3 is CASRGAGYEQYF. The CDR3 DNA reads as TGTGCCAGCAGGGGGGCCGGTTACGAGCAGTACTTC.

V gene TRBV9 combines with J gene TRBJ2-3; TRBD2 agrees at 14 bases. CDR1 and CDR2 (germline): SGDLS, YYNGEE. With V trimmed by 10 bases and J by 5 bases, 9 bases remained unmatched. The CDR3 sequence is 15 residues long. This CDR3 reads CAGSPGLAGVDTQYF. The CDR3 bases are TGTGCCGGATCTCCGGGACTAGCGGGAGTAGATACGCAGTATTTT.

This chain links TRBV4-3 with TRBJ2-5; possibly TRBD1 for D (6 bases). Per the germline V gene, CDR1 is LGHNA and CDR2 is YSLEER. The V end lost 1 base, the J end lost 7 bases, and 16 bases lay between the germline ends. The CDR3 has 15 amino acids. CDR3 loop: CASSQAPGAAGTQYF. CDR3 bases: TGCGCCAGCAGCCAAGCCCCAGGGGCCGCGGGGACCCAGTACTTC.

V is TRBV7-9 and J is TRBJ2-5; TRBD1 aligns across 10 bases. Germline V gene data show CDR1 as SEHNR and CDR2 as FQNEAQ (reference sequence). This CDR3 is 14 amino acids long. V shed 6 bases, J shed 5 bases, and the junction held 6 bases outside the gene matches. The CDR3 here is CASSWDRGSETQYF. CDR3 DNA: TGTGCCAGCAGTTGGGACAGGGGTTCGGAGACCCAGTACTTC. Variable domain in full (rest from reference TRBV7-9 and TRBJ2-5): DTGVSQNPRHKITKRGQNVTFRCDPISEHNRLYWYRQTLGQGPEFLTYFQNEAQLEKSRLLSDRFSAERPKGSFSTLEIQRTEQGDSAMYLCASSWDRGSETQYFGPGTRLLVL.

As DNA, the CDR3 is TGTGCCACAGCCTTTACAGGGAGCGCAGATACGCAGTATTTT. It codes for CATAFTGSADTQYF. The V call is TRBV6-4, the J call TRBJ2-3; tentative D call: TRBD1 (6 bases). The V end was cut by 10 bases, the J end by 4 bases, with 18 bases between. This CDR3 has 14 amino acids. The germline V gene encodes CDR1 MRHNA and CDR2 SNTAGT.

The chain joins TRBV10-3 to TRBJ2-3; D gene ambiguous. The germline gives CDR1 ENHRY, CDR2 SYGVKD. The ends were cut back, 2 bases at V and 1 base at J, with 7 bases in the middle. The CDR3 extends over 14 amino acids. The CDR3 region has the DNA TGTGCCATCAGTGAGACAAGGCGCACAGATACGCAGTATTTT. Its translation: CAISETRRTDTQYF.